Listed here is a single T cell receptor (beta chain). Antigen unknown. The CDR3 is made up of 14 amino acids. V lost 4 bases and J lost 1, with 11 bases in between. The germline V gene encodes CDR1 SGHNT and CDR2 YYREEE (reference sequence). This record belongs to a study of long-term antiretroviral therapy in people with HIV. Broader study findings: Blood, drawn from about 2004 to 2018, may reflect older ART regimens. For ART adherence, viral resistance and therapy changes, no data were available. Transplant-donor-level diversity was not reached after ART, though diversity increased.

Roughly 1-11 million cryopreserved PBMC were held in samples before DNA extraction. Researchers report immunoSEQ v3.0 was run at survey level. Some clones are missing from TCRdb's copy, which holds only in-frame ones; the method was immunoSEQ multiplex PCR. Here the sample spans around 17,000 clones, approximately 80% being singletons. The TCR comes from a woman aged 45-65 years with HIV. Sequenced here: unsorted PBMCs, sampled about 2.6 years before starting antiretroviral therapy. This chain connects TRBV5-4 to TRBJ2-5; D possibly uses TRBD1 or TRBD2 (5 bases each). The CDR3 here is CASSPWDAQETQYF. The CDR3 DNA reads TGTGCCAGCAGCCCCTGGGACGCCCAAGAGACCCAGTACTTC.